This T cell receptor (beta chain) was documented in a study of cytomegalovirus exposure and HLA in healthy donors. Study-level background: For the approximately 430 genotyped donors, more than 80% fell within the Caucasian-associated ancestry cluster. Study-wide results and limits: In a later analysis, V- and J-gene trimming of beta chains associated with a DCLRE1C missense variant, replicated independently. The likely explanation for a cluster of highly shared sequence variants was sequencing artifact. For most TCR beta V segments, an earlier analysis put the productive rate at about 90% or about 30% of the time.

On this clone itself: No antigen is known for it.

This CDR3 spans 15 amino acids. The germline V gene encodes CDR1 SGHTA and CDR2 FQGNSA. Germline trimming cut 5 bases from V and 6 bases from J; bases unmatched to any gene: 8. With 60 Vbeta and 13 Jbeta primers, the PCR was carried out. TCRdb's table, derived via immunoSEQ multiplex PCR, lists solely in-frame clones and lacks some. The sample carries about 160,000 clones, around 69% recorded once. Sequenced material: PBMCs. The rearrangement links TRBV7-2 to TRBJ2-1; 9 nucleotides line up with TRBD2. The receptor was derived from a man aged 55 to 69 in good health and CMV-seronegative. CDR3 DNA: TGTGCCAGCAGCCTCGGTGGTAGCGGGGGCAATGAGCAGTTCTTC. Its translation is CASSLGGSGGNEQFF.